This TCR beta chain was sequenced during a study of early T cells in non-severe SARS-CoV-2 infection. This clonotype has just a few counts. What it binds is not known. V was trimmed by 0 bases and J by 0 bases, leaving 9 bases between them. This CDR3 comprises 15 residues. Germline lookup yields CDR1 SGHRS and CDR2 YFSETQ. General observations from the study: Using VDJdb, the matching emphasized anti-spike CD8 responses while missing private and CD4 specificities.

Via MiXCR, TCRdb re-called the 5' RACE reads, giving one row per CDR3 protein. The sample records about 86,000 distinct CDR3 sequences, approximately 15% being singletons. V usage is TRBV5-1 and J usage is TRBJ1-2, with D unresolved. Specimen: whole blood. This TCR derives from an adult who was a healthcare worker with PCR-confirmed SARS-CoV-2 infection or an uninfected control (not recorded which). The CDR3 sequence: CASSLETAANYGYTF. As DNA, the CDR3 is TGCGCCAGCAGCTTGGAGACGGCCGCTAACTATGGCTACACCTTC.